This TCR beta chain was retrieved from a study of tumor-infiltrating lymphocytes in oesophageal squamous cell carcinoma. The CDR3 is 14 residues long. The ends were cut back, 4 bases at V and 4 bases at J, with 13 bases in the middle. Germline CDR1 and CDR2: MNHNS and SASEGT. TCRdb processed the PCR reads anew with MiXCR; each CDR3 protein has one entry. The sample lists roughly 20,000 distinct CDR3 sequences; 40% were seen once. This clonotype is categorized as medium-sized. Sequencing was performed on blood. The TCR sequence derives from a male donor with esophageal squamous cell carcinoma. The gene calls are TRBV6-1 and TRBJ2-5; D is perhaps TRBD1 (6 bases). The CDR3 protein is CASSGQDRVETQYF. DNA of the CDR3: TGTGCCAGCAGTGGACAGGACCGCGTAGAGACCCAGTACTTC.